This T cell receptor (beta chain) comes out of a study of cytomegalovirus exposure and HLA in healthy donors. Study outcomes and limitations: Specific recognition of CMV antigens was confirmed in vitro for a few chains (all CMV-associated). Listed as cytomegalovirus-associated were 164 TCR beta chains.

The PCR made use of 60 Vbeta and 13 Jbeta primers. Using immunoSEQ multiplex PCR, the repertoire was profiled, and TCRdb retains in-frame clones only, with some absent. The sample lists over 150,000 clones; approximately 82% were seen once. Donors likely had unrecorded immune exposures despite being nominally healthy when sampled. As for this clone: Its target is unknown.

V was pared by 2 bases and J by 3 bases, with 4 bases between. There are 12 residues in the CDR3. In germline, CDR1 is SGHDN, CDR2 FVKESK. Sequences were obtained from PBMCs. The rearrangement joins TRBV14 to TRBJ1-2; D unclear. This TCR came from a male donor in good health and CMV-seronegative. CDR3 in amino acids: CASSQTDYGYTF. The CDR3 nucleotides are TGTGCCAGCAGCCAAACAGACTATGGCTACACCTTC. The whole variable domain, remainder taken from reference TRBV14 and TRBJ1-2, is EAGVTQFPSHSVIEKGQTVTLRCDPISGHDNLYWYRRVMGKEIKFLLHFVKESKQDESGMPNNRFLAERTGGTYSTLKVQPAELEDSGVYFCASSQTDYGYTFGSGTRLTVV.